This T cell receptor (beta chain) appears in the sequencing data of a study of blood T cell repertoires in COVID-19. As for the study in general: Some COVID-19 samples were acute and others convalescent; all came from the United States, Italy and Spain. PBMCs, B-cell-depleted T cells, or T cells were the source of the cDNA or gDNA that made up the material.

This CDR3 has 15 amino acids. CDR1 SGHRS and CDR2 YFSETQ come from the germline V gene. The V segment lost 0 bases and the J segment 4 bases; nucleotides outside the gene matches: 5. Authors' processing steps: Estimates of nucleated cell counts were drawn from the amplification of reference gene primers. Clones were sequenced by immunoSEQ multiplex PCR, and TCRdb holds only the in-frame ones, with some missing. That table is the source of V, J and clone size, and D and trimming were worked out from the DNA. The sample has approximately 130,000 clones, around 83% seen once. Sequencing input: peripheral blood. The sequence was collected from a man older than 75 with active or convalescent COVID-19. V and J are TRBV5-1 and TRBJ2-5, with TRBD2 matching over 8 bases. The CDR3 coding sequence is TGCGCCAGCAGCTTGGGCGGGGGGCCGTTAGAGACCCAGTACTTC. Protein: CASSLGGGPLETQYF.